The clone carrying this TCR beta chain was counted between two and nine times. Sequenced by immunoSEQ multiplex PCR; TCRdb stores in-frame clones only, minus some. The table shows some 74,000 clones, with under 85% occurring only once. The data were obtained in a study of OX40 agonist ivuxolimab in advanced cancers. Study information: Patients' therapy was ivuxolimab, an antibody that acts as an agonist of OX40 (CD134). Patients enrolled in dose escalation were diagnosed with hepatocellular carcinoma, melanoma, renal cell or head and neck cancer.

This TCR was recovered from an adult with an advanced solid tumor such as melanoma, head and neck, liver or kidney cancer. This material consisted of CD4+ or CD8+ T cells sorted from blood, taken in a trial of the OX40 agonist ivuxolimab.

CDR3 DNA: TGTGCCAGCAGTGAAGCTCGCGACAGCAATTCACCCCTCCACTTT. Translated, it gives CASSEARDSNSPLHF. The chain is built from TRBV2 and TRBJ1-6, with D possibly TRBD1 on 5 matching bases. The V and J ends lost 0 bases and 7 bases respectively, with 10 bases between them. The CDR3 is 15 residues long. Germline V CDR1 and CDR2: SNHLY, FYNNEI.